The clone carrying this T cell receptor (beta chain) was counted only a few times. Its antigen is still unknown. Primers for the PCR totalled 60 Vbeta and 13 Jbeta. Repertoires were generated with immunoSEQ multiplex PCR, while TCRdb's copy carries only in-frame clones and drops some. The repertoire holds roughly 150,000 clones, more than 70% seen once, with around 1.9% in the top ten. The data belong to a study of cytomegalovirus exposure and HLA in healthy donors. This CDR3 comprises 13 residues. V lost 6 bases, J lost 8 bases, and 6 bases stayed unmatched. Germline V gives CDR1 MNHNY, CDR2 SVGAGI (reference sequence). Findings and limits, study-wide: Among the most significant clusters, several appeared linked to common viral pathogens in a later analysis. 87-base-pair reads could not separate some V segments, including TRBV6-2 and TRBV6-3. TCR association rates varied by HLA locus in a later analysis, with DRB1 highest and HLA-C lowest.

As for the donors, each was a healthy bone marrow donor. The chain is built from TRBV6-6 and TRBJ1-4, with TRBD1 identical over 7 bases. Sequenced sample: PBMCs. The sequence was collected from a woman aged 40-49 years in good health and CMV-seronegative. The CDR3: CASSDRAGEKLFF. CDR3 nucleotide sequence: TGTGCCAGCAGCGACAGGGCGGGGGAAAAACTGTTTTTT.